This T cell receptor beta chain was retrieved from a study of T cells in Graves' hyperthyroidism and ophthalmopathy. Enrolled ophthalmopathy patients presented with a Clinical Activity Score of at least 3, a NOSPECS grade of at least 4, and disease duration under 3 months. Uncontrolled infections, other autoimmune diseases, pregnancy or lactation led to exclusion of patients. Clinical symptoms, serum thyroxine and TRAb, thyroid ultrasound and orbital computed tomography together formed the diagnostic basis. RNA transcripts were the template for amplifying TCR beta CDR3 regions. The HTBI primer set was used in a first-round RT-PCR of the TCR CDR3. TCRdb re-called the multiplex PCR reads with MiXCR, one entry per CDR3 protein. The repertoire holds about 370,000 distinct CDR3 sequences, with 13% to 15% as singletons. This CDR3 contains 13 residues. With 2 bases removed from V and 8 bases from J, the gap between germline ends came to 10 bases. In germline, CDR1 is MNHEY, CDR2 SVGEGT.

This clonotype was detected many times. Its antigen is unknown. Study-level results: A model of 13 V-J pairs discriminated ophthalmopathy from stable hyperthyroidism.

This receptor was taken from an older woman with Graves' ophthalmopathy. The V gene is TRBV6-2 or TRBV6-3, the J gene TRBJ2-1, with D tentatively TRBD2 (6 bases). Sequenced input: blood. As DNA, the CDR3 is TGTGCCAGCAGTTACCGGGGACTTCATGAGCAGTTCTTC. Translating it yields CASSYRGLHEQFF.